The 30 T cell receptor beta chains listed next were all sequenced from one sample in a study of blood T cells in healthy people across ages. Combining a sample-barcoded 5' primer with a J-beta primer mix, a second PCR ran for roughly 7 to 12 cycles. In TCRdb, the 5' RACE reads were re-called with MiXCR into one record per CDR3 protein. In the table there are over 600,000 distinct CDR3 sequences, 46% of which are singletons. Sequencing input: blood. Receptors originate from an elderly man in good health.

The chain couples TRBV7-6 to TRBJ1-4; a possible D gene is TRBD1 (6 bases). Germline V gives CDR1 SGHVS, CDR2 FNYEAQ. The CDR3 has 15 amino acids. The V end lost 2 bases, the J end lost 8 bases, and 15 bases lay between the germline ends. In nucleotides, the CDR3 is TGTGCCAGCAGCTTACAACAGGGACTAGGGGAAAAACTGTTTTTT. Protein sequence: CASSLQQGLGEKLFF.

The rearrangement uses TRBV6-5 and TRBJ1-1, with 9 positions matching TRBD1. CDR3 size: 15 residues. V lost 4 bases and J lost 12; bases outside the gene matches: 15. CDR1 MNHEY and CDR2 SVGAGI come from the germline V gene. CDR3 sequence: CASSSTGGSNPRSFF. The DNA for the CDR3 is TGTGCCAGCAGTTCGACAGGGGGGAGTAACCCGAGGTCTTTCTTT.

As for this clonotype: One end of the junction varies from germline; a read error may be responsible. In DNA form, the CDR3 reads TGTGCCAGCAGCAAGGAGGGGAGCAATCGGCCCCAGCATTTT. Protein: CASSKEGSNRPQHF. This chain links TRBV12-3 or TRBV12-4 with TRBJ1-5; TRBD1 is a possible D gene (5 bases). This CDR3 has 14 residues.

J is TRBJ2-1 and V is TRBV5-1; D uncertain. Germline V lookup: CDR1 SGHRS, CDR2 YFSETQ. V was trimmed by 4 bases and J by 0 bases, leaving 23 bases between them. This CDR3 has 19 amino acids. DNA for the CDR3: TGCGCCAGCAGCCTTCCTACGGCCGCAAGTCGTGCCTCCTACAATGAGCAGTTCTTC. Residues: CASSLPTAASRASYNEQFF.

The CDR3 here is CATSDFTGNSQETQYF. Written as DNA, the CDR3 is TGTGCCACCAGTGATTTTACAGGGAACTCCCAAGAGACCCAGTACTTC. The rearrangement joins TRBV24-1 to TRBJ2-5, with D perhaps matching TRBD1 (6 bases). Germline V gives CDR1 KGHDR, CDR2 SFDVKD. The CDR3 is made up of 16 amino acids. V lost 1 base, J lost 1 base, and 12 bases lay in between.

This clonotype was seen at least ten times. This sequence joins TRBV6-6 and TRBJ1-2; TRBD1 aligns across 9 bases. CDR1 is MNHNY, CDR2 SVGAGI, per germline (reference sequence). Losses at the gene ends were 6 bases for V and 7 bases for J; bases not matched to a gene: 6. This CDR3 spans 13 amino acids. In DNA form, the CDR3 reads TGTGCCAGCAGCCAACAGGGGGCTACTGGCTACACCTTC. Translated, it gives CASSQQGATGYTF.

This clonotype was counted ten times or more. The chain recombines TRBV9 with TRBJ2-1; possibly TRBD2 for D (6 bases). The CDR3 loop spans 18 amino acids. V dropped 0 bases and J dropped 0 bases, with 16 bases sitting between them. The germline CDR1 and CDR2 sequences are SGDLS and YYNGEE. For the CDR3, the DNA is TGTGCCAGCAGCGTAGCTGGGGGGAGTGTTCCCTCCTACAATGAGCAGTTCTTC. Protein product: CASSVAGGSVPSYNEQFF. The full variable domain, with the rest looked up from reference TRBV9 and TRBJ2-1, is DSGVTQTPKHLITATGQRVTLRCSPRSGDLSVYWYQQSLDQGLQFLIQYYNGEERAKGNILERFSAQQFPDLHSELNLSSLELGDSALYFCASSVAGGSVPSYNEQFFGPGTRLTVL.

This clonotype came up once. The chain is built from TRBV12-3 or TRBV12-4 and TRBJ1-2, with D possibly matching TRBD1 (5 bases). The CDR3 consists of 12 residues. Trimming cost V 8 bases and J 1 base, with 8 bases left between them. As DNA, the CDR3 is TGTGCCAGCCAGGGTCTTAACTATGGCTACACCTTC. Translated: CASQGLNYGYTF.

The chain links TRBV6-2 or TRBV6-3 to TRBJ2-1; 10 bases are shared with TRBD2. CDR1 is MNHEY, CDR2 SVGEGT, per germline. Trimming at V came to 4 bases and at J to 9 bases, leaving 3 bases not matched to a gene. The length of the CDR3 is 13 residues. CDR3 sequence reads: CASSSTSGIEQFF. The DNA for the CDR3 is TGTGCCAGCAGTTCCACTAGCGGGATTGAGCAGTTCTTC.

On this clonotype: The conserved phenylalanine or tryptophan is not found at the CDR3 terminus, so this likely reflects a read error. This rearrangement joins TRBV20-1 to TRBJ2-3; 10 bases agree with TRBD2. The junction had 8 bases not matched to a gene; V was cut back by 3 bases and J by 2 bases. Germline lookup yields CDR1 DFQATT and CDR2 SNEGSKA (reference sequence). The CDR3 spans 16 residues. The CDR3 sequence is CSASPRLAGITDTQYL. In DNA form, the CDR3 reads TGCAGTGCTAGCCCCAGACTAGCGGGCATCACAGATACGCAGTATCTT.

The chain combines TRBV12-3 or TRBV12-4 with TRBJ2-7, with D perhaps matching TRBD2 (5 bases). Trimming stripped 5 bases from V and 9 bases from J, with 17 bases between. This CDR3 contains 13 residues. DNA of the CDR3: TGTGCCAGCAGTGTATATGAGGGAATGGGGCAGTACTTC. This translates into CASSVYEGMGQYF.

The chain combines TRBV10-3 with TRBJ1-5, with D possibly TRBD1 on 5 matching bases. Trimming removed 0 bases from V and 4 bases from J, with 13 bases in between. This CDR3 contains 16 residues. Germline V CDR1 and CDR2: ENHRY, SYGVKD. The CDR3 loop is CAISESQGMGNQPQHF. In DNA, the CDR3 is TGTGCCATCAGTGAGTCGCAGGGTATGGGGAATCAGCCCCAGCATTTT.

There are a few counts of this clonotype. V and J are TRBV4-3 and TRBJ1-2; TRBD1 is a possible D gene (6 bases). Germline V gene lookup returns CDR1 LGHNA and CDR2 YSLEER. The V end lost 4 bases, the J end lost 4 bases, and 19 bases lay between the germline ends. The CDR3 covers 16 residues. The CDR3, as DNA: TGCGCCAGCAGCCGAGACAAGCAGGGGACTACCTATGGCTACACCTTC. Its protein is CASSRDKQGTTYGYTF.

The chain joins TRBV10-3 to TRBJ1-2; TRBD1 is a possible D gene (5 bases). Germline values: CDR1 ENHRY, CDR2 SYGVKD. The V end lost 0 bases, the J end lost 4 bases, and 12 bases lay between the germline ends. This CDR3 comprises 15 residues. CDR3 in amino acids: CAISESWDWSYGYTF. For the CDR3, the DNA is TGTGCCATCAGTGAGTCGTGGGACTGGAGCTATGGCTACACCTTC.

There are a few counts of this clonotype. This chain joins TRBV7-9 and TRBJ2-7; 12 bases are shared with TRBD2. The end of the DNA fits TRBJ2-5 better, so the J call may be wrong. The CDR3 spans 16 residues. The V gene's germline CDR1 is SEHNR and CDR2 FQNEAQ (reference sequence). CDR3 coding DNA: TGTGCCAGCAGCTTAGCGGCTAGCGGGAGGGAAGAGACCCAGTACTTC. Translating it yields CASSLAASGREETQYF.

This clonotype was counted ten times or more. The V gene is TRBV11-3, the J gene TRBJ2-7; perhaps D is TRBD1 or TRBD2 (5 bases each). The CDR3 runs 14 residues. Germline V gene lookup returns CDR1 SGHNT and CDR2 YENEEA. Between the trimmed V and J ends, which lost 5 bases and 6 bases, there was a span of 17 bases. Here the CDR3 reads CASSNRDVVPEQYF. CDR3 coding DNA: TGTGCCAGCAGCAACCGGGACGTCGTTCCCGAGCAGTACTTC.

V usage is TRBV7-2 and J usage is TRBJ1-5; D possibly corresponds to TRBD1 (6 bases). Germline CDR1 SGHTA, CDR2 FQGNSA. V was trimmed by 5 bases and J by 5 bases, leaving 16 bases between them. This CDR3 comprises 15 residues. In DNA, the CDR3 is TGTGCCAGCAGCCGGAACGGAGGGGGAGATCAGCCCCAGCATTTT. As protein: CASSRNGGGDQPQHF.

This chain connects TRBV12-3 or TRBV12-4 to TRBJ2-3; no clear D. V was cut by 7 bases and J by 2 bases, with 13 bases left in between. This CDR3 region has 14 residues. In nucleotides, the CDR3 is TGTGCCAGCACACTCGTTCCCCACACAGATACGCAGTATTTT. This gives the protein CASTLVPHTDTQYF.

The chain joins TRBV5-5 to TRBJ2-2; the match to TRBD2 covers 12 bases. Unmatched junction bases numbered 4, after V lost 0 bases and J lost 7 bases. This CDR3 is built from 16 residues. The germline V gene has CDR1 SGHKS and CDR2 YYEKEE (reference sequence). CDR3 amino acids: CASSLGLAGALGELFF. For the CDR3, the DNA is TGTGCCAGCAGCTTGGGACTAGCGGGGGCCCTCGGGGAGCTGTTTTTT.

The V and J genes are TRBV12-3 or TRBV12-4 and TRBJ1-6; D is ambiguous. Between the trimmed V and J ends, which lost 3 bases and 4 bases, there was a span of 10 bases. There are 15 residues in the CDR3. In nucleotides, the CDR3 is TGTGCCAGCAGTTTTGGGGTAGGATATAATTCACCCCTCCACTTT. Translated: CASSFGVGYNSPLHF.

This clonotype was found a few times. The chain uses TRBV7-2 and TRBJ1-5; tentative D call: TRBD1 (5 bases). The CDR3 runs to 16 residues. Germline V CDR1 and CDR2: SGHTA, FQGNSA. The germline V and J ends were trimmed by 1 base and 1 base, with 11 bases remaining between them. CDR3 DNA: TGTGCCAGCAGCTTAGGACTCGACAGAAGCAATCAGCCCCAGCATTTT. This translates into CASSLGLDRSNQPQHF.

The chain couples TRBV10-3 to TRBJ2-7; D unresolved. Germline lookup yields CDR1 ENHRY and CDR2 SYGVKD. Deletions cut 8 bases from V and 3 bases from J, with 2 bases between. CDR3 length: 9 residues. CDR3 sequence: CAIHYEQYF. CDR3 bases: TGTGCCATCCACTACGAGCAGTACTTC.

In this sample, this clonotype turned up a few times. The rearrangement links TRBV7-2 to TRBJ2-1, with D possibly called TRBD1 or TRBD2 (6 bases each). V gave up 1 base and J gave up 3 bases, with 13 bases separating them. Germline CDR1 SGHTA, CDR2 FQGNSA. The CDR3 is made up of 16 amino acids. The CDR3 region has the DNA TGTGCCAGCAGCTTAGGCGGGACAAGAGTCTACAATGAGCAGTTCTTC. Protein sequence: CASSLGGTRVYNEQFF.

In regard to this clonotype: A much larger clone lies one base from this, so it may be a read error. V gene TRBV12-3 or TRBV12-4 combines with J gene TRBJ2-5; tentatively, D is TRBD1 or TRBD2 (5 bases each). Trimming took off 3 bases at V and 12 bases at J, with 17 bases between the two ends. The CDR3 spans 13 residues. The CDR3 spells CASSFQVSQEEYF. The CDR3 bases are TGTGCCAGCAGTTTCCAAGTTTCACAGGAGGAGTACTTC.

The V and J genes are TRBV29-1 and TRBJ2-1; 9 bases are shared with TRBD2. This CDR3 has 14 amino acids. The J segment lost 7 bases and the V segment lost 8 bases, leaving 12 bases of the junction unmatched. Germline CDR1 and CDR2: SQVTM and ANQGSEA. CDR3: CSLVAVAGVNEQFF. As DNA, the CDR3 is TGCAGCCTGGTGGCGGTAGCGGGAGTAAATGAGCAGTTCTTC.

This rearrangement joins TRBV28 to TRBJ1-1, with D hard to call. Germline CDR1 reads MDHEN; CDR2 reads SYDVKM. V lost 3 bases and J lost 0, with 11 bases in between. This CDR3 is 15 amino acids long. In nucleotides, the CDR3 is TGTGCCAGCAGTTTTGGGTTAGTCATGAACACTGAAGCTTTCTTT. Translated: CASSFGLVMNTEAFF.

This clonotype was seen ten or more times. This chain's CDR3 is CSAPMGGGTYEQYF. Written as DNA, the CDR3 is TGCAGTGCACCGATGGGCGGGGGCACCTACGAGCAGTACTTC. J is TRBJ2-7 and V is TRBV20-1; a weak D match, TRBD2 (7 bases). Germline CDR1 and CDR2: DFQATT and SNEGSKA (reference sequence). The V gene lost 6 bases and the J gene lost 2 bases, with 17 bases spanning the gap. CDR3 length equals 14 residues.

CDR3 sequence reads: CASSILSVGEQYF. The DNA of the CDR3 is TGTGCCAGCAGCATACTCTCGGTTGGCGAGCAGTACTTC. V is TRBV3-1 and J is TRBJ2-4, with D unclear. The J call may be incorrect, as the DNA end agrees better with TRBJ2-7. CDR3 length: 13 amino acids. Germline CDR1 reads LGHDT; CDR2 reads YNNKEL (reference sequence).

The gene calls are TRBV10-2 and TRBJ2-3; 7 nucleotides agree with TRBD1. Trimming removed 8 bases from V and 2 bases from J; junction bases left unmatched: 4. The CDR3 loop spans 13 amino acids. In germline, CDR1 is WSHSY, CDR2 SAAADI. This chain's CDR3 is CASRQGLTDTQYF. In DNA form, the CDR3 reads TGCGCCAGCCGACAGGGCCTCACAGATACGCAGTATTTT.

With respect to this clonotype: One end of the junction does not line up with germline, which may come from a read error. The rearrangement joins TRBV11-3 to TRBJ2-7, with 8 positions matching TRBD1. The CDR3 is 13 amino acids. Germline CDR1 SGHNT, CDR2 YENEEA. For the CDR3, the DNA is TGTGCCAGCAGCACCCTACAGGGGGACGAGCGGTACTTC. It is translated as CASSTLQGDERYF.